This is a list of T cell receptor beta chains from one sample in a study of cytomegalovirus exposure and HLA in healthy donors. TCRdb's copy holds only in-frame clones and misses some; the assay was immunoSEQ multiplex PCR. Of more than 110,000 clones listed, around four fifths are singletons. What was sequenced was PBMCs. The receptors shown here come from a man aged 25-40 years in good health and CMV-seropositive. The CDR3 runs from the conserved cysteine through the conserved F or W. A D gene is named only where the DNA matches it firmly. Only part of the rows carry a size: once, few, many, or a class if the clone is expanded.

.	TRBD1	TRBV2	TRBJ2-7	TGTGCCAGCAGTCCGGACAGGGCTATCTCCTACGAGCAGTACTTC	CASSPDRAISYEQYF
.	.	TRBV7-9	TRBJ2-5	TGTTCCAGCAGCCAGGGGACGGATCATCAAGAGACCCAGTACTTC	CSSSQGTDHQETQYF
.	TRBD1	TRBV5-1	TRBJ2-2	TGCGCCAGCAGCTTGGGGGACAGGGGGCGAACCGGGGAGCTGTTTTTT	CASSLGDRGRTGELFF
.	.	TRBV11-2	TRBJ2-3	TGTGCCAGCAGCTTTTCGGAGGATACGCAGTATTTT	CASSFSEDTQYF
.	.	TRBV19	TRBJ2-1	TGTGCCAGTAGTAGGTCGCCGTCGAGCGATGAGCAGTTCTTC	CASSRSPSSDEQFF
.	TRBD2	TRBV6-4	TRBJ2-1	TGTGCCAGCAGCCTACTAGCGGGAGTGGGGAATGAGCAGTTCTTC	CASSLLAGVGNEQFF
few	.	TRBV19	TRBJ1-1	TGTGCCAGTAGTTCCCTTTGGACACCGAACACTGAAGCTTTCTTT	CASSSLWTPNTEAFF
.	.	TRBV6-4	TRBJ2-5	TGTGCCAGCAGTGGGGGTCGAGGGGAGACCCAGTACTTC	CASSGGRGETQYF
.	TRBD1	TRBV9	TRBJ1-1	TGTGCCAGCAGCGTAGTGGAGGGGGCCCTGAACACTGAAGCTTTCTTT	CASSVVEGALNTEAFF
.	.	TRBV9	TRBJ2-6	TGTGCCAGCAGCGATGTAGTCTCTGGGGCCAACGTCCTGACTTTC	CASSDVVSGANVLTF
few	TRBD2	TRBV4-2	TRBJ2-7	TGTGCCAGCAGCCAAGCCGCTAGCGGGAGTTACGAGCAGTACTTC	CASSQAASGSYEQYF
.	TRBD1	TRBV5-1	TRBJ2-7	TGCGCCAGCAGCTTGGGAGGGACAGGGGGTAGTCCCGAGCAGTACTTC	CASSLGGTGGSPEQYF
.	.	TRBV28	TRBJ1-2	TGTGCCAGCAGTCCACCCACAGGTTCTAACTATGGCTACACCTTC	CASSPPTGSNYGYTF
.	.	TRBV6-1	TRBJ2-7	TGTGCCAGCAGTGAATTGGGGGGGCCCCTTATCTACGAGCAGTACTTC	CASSELGGPLIYEQYF
.	.	TRBV6-5	TRBJ1-5	TGTGCCAGCAGCCTGGGGGCTGGCAATCAGCCCCAGCATTTT	CASSLGAGNQPQHF
.	.	TRBV19	TRBJ2-7	TGTGCCAGTAGTCCCGAGCCCACTAGGCGAGGGGAGCAGTACTTC	CASSPEPTRRGEQYF
.	TRBD1	TRBV19	TRBJ1-2	TGTGCCAGTAGTATTGAGGAACAGGGGAAAGACTCCTATGGCTACACCTTC	CASSIEEQGKDSYGYTF
.	.	TRBV18	TRBJ2-3	TGTGCCAGCTCACCAGTGGCAGGCACAGATACGCAGTATTTT	CASSPVAGTDTQYF
.	.	TRBV5-8	TRBJ2-7	TGTGCCAGCAGCTTGAACCGGTACGAGCAGTACTTC	CASSLNRYEQYF
.	TRBD1	TRBV7-8	TRBJ2-7	TGTGCCAGCAGCCGTAGGCGGCTTACAGGGGACGAGCAGTACTTC	CASSRRRLTGDEQYF
.	.	TRBV20-1	TRBJ2-7	TGCAGTGTCCCTGGTTACGAGCAGTACTTC	CSVPGYEQYF
once	.	TRBV7-2	TRBJ2-2	TGTGCCAGCAGCCGCACATACGCGAACACCGGGGAGCTGTTTTTT	CASSRTYANTGELFF
few	.	TRBV7-6	TRBJ1-5	TGTGCCAGCAGCCGCACCGAGGGACAGCCCCAGCATTTT	CASSRTEGQPQHF
.	.	TRBV7-2	TRBJ2-1	TGTGCCAGCCGGCTTTCGGGAACCAATGAGCAGTTCTTC	CASRLSGTNEQFF
.	.	TRBV18	TRBJ1-1	TGTGCCAGCTCACCGCCTAACCTCATGAACACTGAAGCTTTCTTT	CASSPPNLMNTEAFF
.	TRBD1	TRBV11-3	TRBJ2-6	TGTGCCAGCAGCCTCACAGGGACAGCCTACTCTGGGGCCAACGTCCTGACTTTC	CASSLTGTAYSGANVLTF
once	.	TRBV7-3	TRBJ2-2	TGTGCCAGCAGCCGGACCCCCGGGGTAGACACCGGGGAGCTGTTTTTT	CASSRTPGVDTGELFF
once	TRBD2	TRBV4-1	TRBJ2-7	TGCGCCAGCAGCCAGGGACTAGCGGGGGCGATCTACGAGCAGTACTTC	CASSQGLAGAIYEQYF
.	.	TRBV7-5	TRBJ2-5	TGTGTCAGAAGCTCGGGTAGCGGGAGGAGGGAGGAGACCCAGTACTTC	CVRSSGSGRREETQYF
.	.	TRBV10-1	TRBJ1-2	TGCGCCAGCTACGCAGGGATCGGCTACACCTTC	CASYAGIGYTF
.	TRBD2	TRBV7-9	TRBJ2-2	TGTGCCAGCAGCCCTAGCGGGAGGGGCACCGGGGAGCTGTTTTTT	CASSPSGRGTGELFF
.	TRBD1	TRBV27	TRBJ1-5	TGTGCCAGCAGTCCCATGGACAGGGATAATCAGCCCCAGCATTTT	CASSPMDRDNQPQHF
.	.	TRBV20-1	TRBJ2-1	TGCAGTGCTAGAGAGCGTGAGCAGTTCTTC	CSAREREQFF
.	TRBD1	TRBV2	TRBJ2-3	TGTGCCAGCAGTGAATTGGACAGGGGGTTTCTTCAGTATTTT	CASSELDRGFLQYF
.	TRBD2	TRBV11-2	TRBJ2-7	TGTGCCAGCAGCCGACTAGCGGGAGTCGACGAGCAGTACTTC	CASSRLAGVDEQYF
.	TRBD2	TRBV5-6	TRBJ2-7	TGTGCCAGCAGCTTGGGGCAGCGGGATTCTCGTTACGAGCAGTACTTC	CASSLGQRDSRYEQYF
.	.	TRBV5-4	TRBJ1-3	TGTGCCAGCAGCTTGTTGGGCACTGGAAACACCATATATTTT	CASSLLGTGNTIYF
.	TRBD1	TRBV5-1	TRBJ1-1	TGCGCCAGCAGCTTCTGGACAGGAAGGGAGGATGGAGCTTTCTTT	CASSFWTGREDGAFF
.	.	TRBV5-5	TRBJ1-2	TGTGCCAGCAGCCCTACTTCGACAGAGCTCTATGGCTACACCTTC	CASSPTSTELYGYTF
few	TRBD1	TRBV5-6	TRBJ2-7	TGTGCCAGCAGTAACCCCGACAGGGACCACGAGCAGTACTTC	CASSNPDRDHEQYF
.	.	TRBV28	TRBJ1-3	TGTGCCAGCAGTTCACCCGCAGGGGCGACTGGAAACACCATATATTTT	CASSSPAGATGNTIYF
.	.	TRBV9	TRBJ2-6	TGTGCCAGCAGCGTACAGGGAAGTTCTGGGGCCAACGTCCTGACTTTC	CASSVQGSSGANVLTF